This entry features one TCR beta chain sequence. Its antigen remains undetermined. No much larger clone exists at a distance of one base, and base qualities are not known. This sample was included in a study of cytomegalovirus exposure and HLA in healthy donors (dated 2017 in TCRdb). About the investigation overall: In an earlier analysis of around 540 of the donors, 250 to 300 Gb of sequence data and 117 million unique TCR beta sequences from 150 million to 200 million T cells were reported. To predict cytomegalovirus infection status, the study combined high-throughput TCR immunosequencing, statistical association of individual TCRs with disease status, and machine learning. Alongside the repertoire data, information on donor age, sex, ethnicity and CMV serostatus was compiled. Genome-wide SNP genotypes for about three fifths of the roughly 670 donors were used in a later genetic analysis, which treated that subset as a discovery cohort. The study aimed to test whether cataloging public T cell receptors could reveal signatures of past pathogen exposure. An earlier analysis of approximately 640 of the donors applied high-throughput TCR beta sequencing to assess whether each TCR beta V gene segment acted as functional or pseudogenic. In addition to the first cohort of 666 subjects, a separate validation cohort of around 110 different subjects was used. The number of typed donors differed by locus: about 620-640 for A, B, C, DRB1 and DQB1; 522 for DQA1; around 580 for DPA1; and 450 to 480 for DPB1. Four or five DR-DQ haplotypes were handled as single units for association and clustering, since linkage in the cohort was strong. Among under 450 genotyped donors of the cohort, an average of about 240,000 unique TCR beta nucleotide sequences were sequenced per donor, around a sixth of them non-productive. The study used immunosequencing to profile the T cell repertoires of 666 subjects and linked those repertoires to cytomegalovirus serostatus. HLA typing included class I and class II loci at four-digit resolution. All discovery cohort repertoires had been generated using a single sequencing platform. A later analysis re-examined previously published TCR beta repertoires from around 670 donors and added high-resolution HLA genotyping to investigate patterns of TCR occurrence. In the later analysis, no new phenotypic data were used to find candidate immune exposures; instead, reliance was placed on TCR beta sequences and their occurrence across donors. An early release that covered roughly 600 HLA-typed donors contained 250 to 350 gigabases of sequencing data and 75 million to 100 million unique TCR sequences. Of the approximately 400 genotyped donors, 81% were placed in the genetic ancestry cluster associated with self-reported Caucasian donors.

Libraries were prepared through the immunoSEQ multiplex PCR assay. The multiplex PCR relied on a mix of 60 forward primers for TCR Vbeta segments and 13 reverse primers for TCR Jbeta segments. Amplification of the CDR3 region of rearranged TCR beta genes was performed with a multiplex PCR assay on genomic DNA. The amplified TCR beta libraries were sequenced on the Illumina HiSeq System as 87-base-pair reads. In the source study's methods: A later analysis tallied about 77 million unique TCR beta chains across the 650 to 750 repertoires, and some 10 million of those chains were shared by two or more donors. To remove PCR and sequencing errors, raw reads were error-corrected and collapsed into unique sequences using a nearest-neighbor algorithm that merged closely related sequences. CDR3 sequences were aligned to IMGT reference sequences to assign V, D and J gene segments. For a sequence to be retained, a match of at least six nucleotides was required to both a V gene segment and a J gene segment. Rearrangements were classified as productive when the CDR3 lacked stop codons and remained in frame with V and J, and all other rearrangements were classified as non-productive. Following IMGT convention, CDR3 was defined as the stretch from the second conserved V-encoded cysteine up to the conserved J-encoded phenylalanine. Sequences without an unambiguous match to a single V gene segment were excluded from the earlier analysis of 500 to 700 of the donors. In an earlier analysis of some 590 of the donors, V segments were called functional above 56.7% productive rearrangements and were called segregating when the between-donor standard deviation exceeded 5%. A statistical classification framework was built for diagnosing cytomegalovirus status from the catalog of TCR beta chain sequences. In a later analysis, V and J genes were assigned by comparing TCR nucleotide sequences against IMGT/GENE-DB human TR gene sequences. In a later analysis, CDR3 sequences and most-parsimonious VDJ recombination scenarios were assigned using the TCRdist pipeline. A later analysis defined each TCR beta chain by its CDR3 amino acid sequence plus V-gene family, and excluded reads lacking a unique V-gene family. In a later analysis, a few hundred highly shared, low-generation-probability nucleotide sequences were removed to address suspected cross-contamination and a sequencing artifact. In a later analysis, a clonal expansion index for each public chain was calculated from normalized within-repertoire ranks of inferred template counts. In a later analysis, generation probabilities were computed with a VDJ recombination model fitted to out-of-frame rearrangements, and the resulting probabilities were checked against IGoR. A later analysis scored TCR-TCR, TCR-HLA and TCR-CMV co-occurrence with hypergeometric tests, applying a repertoire-size bias correction to TCR pairs. In a later analysis, false discovery rates were estimated by permuting HLA or CMV assignments 20 times. In a later analysis, co-occurring TCRs were grouped using DBSCAN, and TCRdist sequence similarity was added for clustering within HLA-allele-positive subsets. For co-occurrence clustering, repertoires with fewer than 30,000 or more than 120,000 public chains were excluded, along with five or six repertoires with anomalous nucleotide sharing. TCRdb mirrors the immuneACCESS table, restricted to in-frame sequences. Some clones are absent from its copies; in checked studies, under half trace to an unresolved V gene, and the reason for the others is unknown. V and J calls and clone size are those listed in that table; D and trimming were worked out from the DNA. This sample is represented by under 200,000 clones; 70% to 80% of them were singletons. The ten largest make up 0.65% to 0.75% of the sample.

What the work shows at the level of the full study, not this receptor alone: Because HLA typing was unavailable for some donors at each locus, only the typed subset was used in association tests. According to a later genetic analysis, donors in an Asian-associated ancestry cluster had fewer N-insertions in productive TCRs than the approximately 610-donor mean. Linkage disequilibrium might explain the correlated functional status among segregating V segments, but an unknown experimental factor could not be excluded. According to a later analysis, most CMV-associated TCR beta chains appeared to be HLA-restricted, and the HLA associations seemed to be driven largely by CMV exposure. In a later analysis, HLA-associated TCR beta chains showed more clonal expansion and lower generation probabilities than non-associated chains that were equally common. The 87-base-pair reads could not distinguish some IMGT-functional V segments, including TRBV6-2 and TRBV6-3, so those segments were excluded. The study listed 150 to 200 TCR beta chains as associated with cytomegalovirus. Strong co-occurrence of HLA alleles, especially DR and DQ, made assigning TCR associations to individual alleles difficult. This cohort had only TCR beta chains sequenced, and the lack of alpha or paired-chain data limited which features could be detected. The classifier was reported to diagnose cytomegalovirus status with high specificity and sensitivity in both the original and validation cohorts. At a false discovery rate of 0.05, a later analysis linked 16,951 TCR beta sequences to specific HLA alleles. A group of highly shared sequence variants was considered likely to be a technical artifact of the sequencing pipeline. Most TCR sequences were observed very rarely across donors, whereas some public TCRs were present in many individuals. A further reported finding was that TCR beta sequences accurately predicted the HLA-A and HLA-B alleles for most subjects in the first cohort. In an earlier analysis of over 550 of the donors, most TCR beta V segments were observed in productive rearrangements about 87% or about 30% of the time, broadly matching IMGT annotations. The only immune exposure information available for the cohort was CMV serostatus. In vitro tests confirmed that a few of the cytomegalovirus-associated TCR beta chains recognize cytomegalovirus antigens. Because counts were too low, seventeen rarely observed V segments, including chromosome 9 orphons, were excluded from the earlier analysis of some 540 of the donors. It was suggested by the authors that the approach could potentially be generalized to other disease states and immunological phenotypes. V-gene and J-gene trimming of TCR beta chains was associated with a missense DCLRE1C variant in a later genetic analysis, and the association was replicated in an independent cohort. According to a later analysis, parvovirus B19, influenza, CMV and Epstein-Barr virus appeared linked to several top co-occurrence clusters. The presence/absence analyses assumed that sequencing depth was roughly uniform across donors, and that assumption may not be true. In a later analysis, the rate of TCR association differed among HLA loci, with DRB1 alleles having the most associated TCRs and HLA-C alleles having the fewest.

The cohort comprised more than 550 healthy bone marrow donors. Cohort members were all nominally healthy when sampled, although unrecorded immune exposures were likely present. The donor tested CMV seronegative, placing the donor among the roughly 340 seronegative members of the cohort. Every donor gave a peripheral blood sample, and the peripheral blood mononuclear cells from that sample were used for TCR beta sequencing. Genomic DNA extraction from the blood cell samples was performed with the Qiagen DNeasy Blood Extraction Kit. The germline V gene sets CDR1 to SGHRS and CDR2 to YFSETQ. The CDR3 goes from the cysteine to the phenylalanine over 15 residues. Only CDR3 DNA remains: 45 bases, in frame from the first base. V lost 4 bases and J lost 0 bases; the stretch between them is 10 bases long.

The material sequenced was PBMCs. The receptor's source is a middle-aged woman in good health and CMV-seronegative. This sequence uses TRBV5-1 and TRBJ2-2, with the D segment identity uncertain. The DNA sequence is given as TGCGCCAGCAGCCGGCGCCTAGCGAACACCGGGGAGCTGTTTTTT. This is translated as CASSRRLANTGELFF.